This record looks at one T cell receptor (beta chain) sequence and its context. This sample was taken from a study of blood T cell repertoires in COVID-19. The CDR3 covers 13 residues. Per the germline V gene, CDR1 is LGHNT and CDR2 is FRNRAP. Trimming cost V 4 bases and J 8 bases, with 14 bases left between them. Assay used: immunoSEQ multiplex PCR; TCRdb lists only in-frame clones, some missing. The data show fewer than 300,000 clones, under 90% seen once. This receptor was taken from a woman aged 55-75 years with active or convalescent COVID-19. The chain links TRBV12-5 to TRBJ1-2; D perhaps matches TRBD1 (6 bases). Sequences were obtained from peripheral blood. The CDR3, as DNA: TGTGCTAGTGGTTGGCTGAAGACAGGAGGCTACACCTTC. Its protein is CASGWLKTGGYTF.